These 26 T cell receptor beta chains were sequenced from one sample in a study of sequential checkpoint blockade in melanoma. Sequencing used immunoSEQ multiplex PCR; TCRdb keeps in-frame clones, though not all of them. The sample yields more than 10,000 clones, about 26% seen once. Noted treatment: randomized to nivolumab then ipilimumab (arm A) or the reverse (arm B). The sample consisted of tumor tissue (inferred from file names), taken from a patient given nivolumab and ipilimumab in sequence. All receptors derive from a human donor with melanoma.

This clone was observed at least ten times. J is TRBJ2-5 and V is TRBV7-1; D is perhaps TRBD2 (5 bases). TRBV7-1 belongs to the ORF category, with a function that is uncertain. V lost 5 bases and J 2 bases, leaving 12 bases between the germline ends. CDR3 length: 14 residues. The CDR3 spells CASSLDGRQETQYF. In DNA, the CDR3 is TGTGCCAGCAGCCTCGATGGGAGACAAGAGACCCAGTACTTC.

This clone was detected only a few times. The chain links TRBV19 to TRBJ1-5; D is unclear. The CDR3 sequence is 14 residues long. Germline V gene data show CDR1 as LNHDA and CDR2 as SQIVND (reference sequence). V was trimmed by 2 bases and J by 5 bases, leaving 10 bases between them. CDR3 region: CASSISRGYQPQHF. The CDR3 coding sequence is TGTGCCAGTAGTATAAGTCGAGGTTATCAGCCCCAGCATTTT.

This clone was observed a handful of times. The chain has TRBV9 and TRBJ2-7; D perhaps matches TRBD2 (6 bases). V lost 3 bases, J lost 3 bases, and 19 bases lay in between. Germline CDR1 reads SGDLS; CDR2 reads YYNGEE. The CDR3 sequence is 16 residues long. CDR3 in amino acids: CASSGGMGGANYEQYF. The DNA of the CDR3 is TGTGCCAGCAGCGGAGGGATGGGCGGGGCAAACTACGAGCAGTACTTC.

The chain uses TRBV10-2 and TRBJ1-3; D gene ambiguous. This CDR3 contains 14 residues. Germline CDR1 and CDR2: WSHSY and SAAADI. With 2 bases removed from V and 0 bases from J, the gap between germline ends came to 5 bases. In nucleotides, the CDR3 is TGCGCCAGCAGTGAGGAGGGCTCTGGAAACACCATATATTTT. This gives the protein CASSEEGSGNTIYF.

This clone was seen more than once but under ten times. The chain has TRBV4-1 and TRBJ2-7; 11 bases agree with TRBD2. With V trimmed by 2 bases and J by 3 bases, 0 bases remained unmatched. This CDR3 region has 14 residues. Per the germline V gene, CDR1 is MGHRA and CDR2 is YSYEKL. The CDR3 DNA is TGCGCCAGCAGCCAACTAGCGGGGGGCTACGAGCAGTACTTC. Amino acids: CASSQLAGGYEQYF.

This clone was seen more than once but under ten times. The V call is TRBV11-3, the J call TRBJ1-1; D gene unclear. This CDR3 contains 14 residues. Germline V gene sequence: CDR1 SGHNT, CDR2 YENEEA. With 2 bases removed from V and 2 bases from J, the gap between germline ends came to 9 bases. DNA for the CDR3: TGTGCCAGCAGCTTATCACCCCCAAACACTGAAGCTTTCTTT. Translated: CASSLSPPNTEAFF.

This clone was observed a handful of times. The V gene is TRBV7-6, the J gene TRBJ2-7; 13 nucleotides match TRBD2. CDR1 SGHVS and CDR2 FNYEAQ come from the germline V gene. The CDR3 sequence is 18 residues long. V trimming: 5 bases; J trimming: 2 bases; junction bases outside the gene matches: 12. CDR3 sequence: CASSRGDVTSGGAYEQYF. The CDR3 DNA sequence: TGTGCCAGCAGCCGCGGGGATGTTACTAGCGGGGGGGCCTACGAGCAGTACTTC.

This clone occurred many times. The chain combines TRBV11-3 with TRBJ2-7; a weak D match, TRBD2 (5 bases). Germline CDR1 reads SGHNT; CDR2 reads YENEEA. V dropped 5 bases and J dropped 0 bases, with 11 bases sitting between them. The CDR3 contains 14 residues. In nucleotides, the CDR3 is TGTGCCAGCAGCCGGGATCCTTTCTCCTACGAGCAGTACTTC. It specifies CASSRDPFSYEQYF.

This clone came up once. The J gene is TRBJ1-2, the V gene TRBV14, with D unclear. Germline CDR1 is SGHDN and CDR2 is FVKESK. V lost 2 bases to trimming and J lost 4 bases, with 8 bases between them. The CDR3 totals 13 residues. The CDR3 is CASSQQPTYGYTF. The CDR3 bases are TGTGCCAGCAGCCAACAGCCTACCTATGGCTACACCTTC.

This clone has more than one count but fewer than ten. V usage is TRBV11-3 and J usage is TRBJ2-7; D might be TRBD1 (5 bases). The CDR3 is made up of 14 amino acids. V lost 4 bases, J lost 7 bases, and 17 bases lay in between. Looked up from germline, CDR1 is SGHNT and CDR2 is YENEEA. DNA for the CDR3: TGTGCCAGCAGCTCGACCCCCGCAGGGTGGGAGCAGTACTTC. This gives the protein CASSSTPAGWEQYF.

This clone was recorded a few times. J is TRBJ1-3 and V is TRBV19, with D perhaps TRBD1 (5 bases). Germline lookup yields CDR1 LNHDA and CDR2 SQIVND (reference sequence). V was shortened by 7 bases and J by 0 bases, with 13 bases between the two germline ends. The CDR3 is 15 residues long. CDR3 residues: CASTSTDFSGNTIYF. Written as DNA, the CDR3 is TGTGCCAGTACCTCGACAGATTTCTCTGGAAACACCATATATTTT.

This clone appeared a few times. CDR3 residues: CASSLPALSYEQYF. The CDR3 nucleotides are TGTGCCAGCAGCTTACCTGCCCTTTCCTACGAGCAGTACTTC. V usage is TRBV11-3 and J usage is TRBJ2-7, with D uncertain. CDR3 length equals 14 residues. The V end lost 2 bases, the J end lost 1 base, and 9 bases lay between the germline ends. The V gene's germline CDR1 is SGHNT and CDR2 YENEEA.

This clone came up a few times. The chain uses TRBV11-3 and TRBJ2-2, with TRBD2 matching 10 bases. CDR1 is SGHNT, CDR2 YENEEA, per germline. After removal of 5 bases from V and 9 bases from J, the junction contained 12 bases not matched to a gene. CDR3 length: 16 residues. The CDR3 protein is CASSHGPAGGRWELFF. The CDR3 DNA follows: TGTGCCAGCAGCCATGGGCCAGCGGGGGGGCGCTGGGAGCTGTTTTTT.

The V call is TRBV12-5, the J call TRBJ1-1, with D perhaps matching TRBD1 (5 bases). Germline assignment: CDR1 LGHNT and CDR2 FRNRAP. There are 12 residues in the CDR3. The CDR3 region is CATLQGNTEAFF. The CDR3 DNA follows: TGTGCCACCCTTCAGGGGAACACTGAAGCTTTCTTT.

This sequence joins TRBV9 and TRBJ2-7; the match to TRBD2 covers 10 bases. Trimming cost V 5 bases and J 7 bases; bases outside gene matches: 9. CDR3 length equals 14 residues. In germline, CDR1 is SGDLS, CDR2 YYNGEE. The CDR3 spells CASSDDLAGDEQYF. The CDR3 DNA sequence: TGTGCCAGCAGTGACGACCTAGCGGGGGATGAGCAGTACTTC.

The chain links TRBV30 to TRBJ1-6; no definite D call. The germline gives CDR1 GTSNPN, CDR2 SVGIG (reference sequence). Trimming removed 0 bases at V and 6 bases at J, with 0 bases between. The CDR3 consists of 11 residues. The CDR3: CAWSVNSPLHF. The CDR3 DNA is TGTGCCTGGAGTGTTAATTCACCCCTCCACTTT.

The sample holds a few counts of this clone. The chain employs TRBV9 and TRBJ2-1, with 8 bases identical to TRBD2. With V trimmed by 0 bases and J by 9 bases, 8 bases remained unmatched. CDR1 and CDR2 from the germline V gene are SGDLS and YYNGEE. The CDR3 spans 15 residues. CDR3 loop: CASSVVVAGRGEQFF. DNA for the CDR3: TGTGCCAGCAGCGTAGTTGTAGCGGGGCGGGGTGAGCAGTTCTTC. Using reference TRBV9 and TRBJ2-1 for the parts outside the CDR3, the full variable domain is DSGVTQTPKHLITATGQRVTLRCSPRSGDLSVYWYQQSLDQGLQFLIQYYNGEERAKGNILERFSAQQFPDLHSELNLSSLELGDSALYFCASSVVVAGRGEQFFGPGTRLTVL.

This clone was detected a few times. The read halts 1 residue ahead of the CDR3 end, with the missing end drawn from the germline J gene. This rearrangement joins TRBV10-3 to TRBJ2-6, with TRBD2 matching over 11 bases. The V segment lost 0 bases and the J segment 0 bases; nucleotides outside the gene matches: 4. This CDR3 comprises 19 residues. CDR1 and CDR2 (germline): ENHRY, SYGVKD. The CDR3 loop is CAISESGLAGDSGANVLTF. CDR3 bases read: TGTGCCATCAGTGAGTCTGGACTAGCGGGTGACTCTGGGGCCAACGTCCTGACT.

The chain uses TRBV5-1 and TRBJ1-5, with D hard to call. The CDR3 is made up of 15 amino acids. Trimming pared 0 bases from V and 0 bases from J, leaving 7 bases between. Per germline, CDR1 SGHRS and CDR2 YFSETQ. The CDR3 here is CASSLAGYSNQPQHF. The CDR3 DNA reads TGCGCCAGCAGCTTGGCAGGATATAGCAATCAGCCCCAGCATTTT.

In its sample, this clone was seen a few times. V usage is TRBV9 and J usage is TRBJ1-2; 7 bases align to TRBD1. After removal of 0 bases from V and 4 bases from J, the junction contained 3 bases not matched to a gene. CDR3 length: 14 residues. The germline CDR1 and CDR2 sequences are SGDLS and YYNGEE. CDR3 nucleotides: TGTGCCAGCAGCGTAGCCCCAGGGGGCTATGGCTACACCTTC. Its protein product is CASSVAPGGYGYTF.

CDR3 nucleotides: TGTGCCAGCTCACCGGACAGGGGAATAGCGAACACTGAAGCTTTCTTT. This encodes CASSPDRGIANTEAFF. The chain links TRBV18 to TRBJ1-1; 9 nucleotides agree with TRBD1. V trimming: 3 bases; J trimming: 1 base; junction bases outside the gene matches: 6. The CDR3 is 16 amino acids. Germline loops: CDR1 KGHSH, CDR2 LQKENI.

This chain uses TRBV11-3 with TRBJ2-1; 12 bases are a match to TRBD2. CDR1 is SGHNT and CDR2 is YENEEA in the germline V gene. The CDR3 is 17 residues long. V dropped 5 bases and J dropped 0; count of bases not matched to a gene: 5. The CDR3 here is CASSIPSGGVSYNEQFF. In nucleotides, the CDR3 is TGTGCCAGCAGCATTCCTAGCGGGGGGGTCTCCTACAATGAGCAGTTCTTC.

This chain uses TRBV30 with TRBJ1-6; D call uncertain. V dropped 0 bases and J dropped 3 bases, with 12 bases sitting between them. In germline, CDR1 is GTSNPN, CDR2 SVGIG (reference sequence). CDR3 length: 16 residues. The CDR3 DNA follows: TGTGCCTGGAGTGTCCGGGGAGGCGGCTATAATTCACCCCTCCACTTT. Its translation is CAWSVRGGGYNSPLHF.

The chain has TRBV5-1 and TRBJ2-4; no definite D call. Germline CDR1 is SGHRS and CDR2 is YFSETQ. There are 15 residues in the CDR3. V lost 0 bases and J 0 bases, leaving 7 bases between the germline ends. The CDR3 reads CASSLASPAKNIQYF. The CDR3 DNA is TGCGCCAGCAGCTTGGCCTCCCCAGCCAAAAACATTCAGTACTTC.

This clone was seen a handful of times. The chain combines TRBV6-7 with TRBJ2-4; 9 bases match TRBD1. TRBV6-7 counts as an open reading frame of uncertain function. This CDR3 is built from 15 residues. The ends lost 5 bases at V and 0 bases at J; junction bases unmatched: 2. CDR3 sequence reads: CASSGQGLAKNIQYF. The CDR3, as DNA: TGTGCCAGCAGTGGACAGGGGTTAGCCAAAAACATTCAGTACTTC.

The table lists this clone with a few counts. The rearrangement links TRBV12-5 to TRBJ2-2; TRBD1 is a possible D gene (6 bases). CDR3 size: 15 residues. Germline CDR1 is LGHNT and CDR2 is FRNRAP. This CDR3 reads CASNNGRGITGELFF. In DNA form, the CDR3 reads TGTGCCAGCAACAACGGCAGGGGCATCACCGGGGAGCTGTTTTTT.